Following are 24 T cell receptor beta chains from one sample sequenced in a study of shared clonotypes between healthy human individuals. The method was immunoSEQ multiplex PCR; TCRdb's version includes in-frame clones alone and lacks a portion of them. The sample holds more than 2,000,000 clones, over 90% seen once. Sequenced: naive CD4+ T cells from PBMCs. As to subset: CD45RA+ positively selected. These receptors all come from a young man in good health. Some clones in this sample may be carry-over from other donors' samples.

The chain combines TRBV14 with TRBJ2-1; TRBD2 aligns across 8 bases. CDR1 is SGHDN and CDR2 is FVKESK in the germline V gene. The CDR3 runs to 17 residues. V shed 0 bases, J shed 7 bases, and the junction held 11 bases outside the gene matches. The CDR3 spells CASSQEVGVAGLNEQFF. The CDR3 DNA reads TGTGCCAGCAGCCAAGAGGTCGGGGTAGCGGGACTAAATGAGCAGTTCTTC.

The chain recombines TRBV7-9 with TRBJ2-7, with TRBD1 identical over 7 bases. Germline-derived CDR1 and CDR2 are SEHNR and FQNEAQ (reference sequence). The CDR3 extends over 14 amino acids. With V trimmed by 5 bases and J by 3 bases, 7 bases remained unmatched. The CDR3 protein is CASSQNRDSYEQYF. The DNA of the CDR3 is TGTGCCAGCAGCCAAAATCGGGACAGCTACGAGCAGTACTTC.

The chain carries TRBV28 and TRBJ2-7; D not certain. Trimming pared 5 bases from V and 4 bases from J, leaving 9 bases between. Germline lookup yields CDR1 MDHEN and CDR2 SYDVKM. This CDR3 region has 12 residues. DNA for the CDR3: TGTGCCAGCAGTATAAGTAATTACGAGCAGTACTTC. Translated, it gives CASSISNYEQYF.

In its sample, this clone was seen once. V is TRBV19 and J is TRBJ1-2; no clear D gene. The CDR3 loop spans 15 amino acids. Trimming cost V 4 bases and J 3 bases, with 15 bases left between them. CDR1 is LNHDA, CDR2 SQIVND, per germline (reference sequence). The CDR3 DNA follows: TGTGCCAGTAGTACCGACGAACCACCCTACTATGGCTACACCTTC. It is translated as CASSTDEPPYYGYTF.

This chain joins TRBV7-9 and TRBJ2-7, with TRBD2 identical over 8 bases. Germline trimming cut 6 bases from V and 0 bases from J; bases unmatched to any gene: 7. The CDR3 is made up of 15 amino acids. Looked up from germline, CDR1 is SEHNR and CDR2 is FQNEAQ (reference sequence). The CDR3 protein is CASRTAGGPSYEQYF. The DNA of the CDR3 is TGTGCCAGCAGAACCGCGGGGGGACCCTCCTACGAGCAGTACTTC.

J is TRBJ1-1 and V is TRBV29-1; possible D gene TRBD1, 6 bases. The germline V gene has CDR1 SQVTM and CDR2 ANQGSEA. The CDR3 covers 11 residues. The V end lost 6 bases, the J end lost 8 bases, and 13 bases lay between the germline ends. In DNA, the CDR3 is TGCAGCGTATTCAGGGGAGGCGAAGCTTTCTTT. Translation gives CSVFRGGEAFF. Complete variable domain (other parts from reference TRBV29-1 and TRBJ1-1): SAVISQKPSRDICQRGTSLTIQCQVDSQVTMMFWYRQQPGQSLTLIATANQGSEATYESGFVIDKFPISRPNLTFSTLTVSNMSPEDSSIYLCSVFRGGEAFFGQGTRLTVV.

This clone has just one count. CDR3 bases: TGTGCCTGGAGGATTCCGGGCCTCCCTTTGAGCTATGGCTACACCTTC. It is translated as CAWRIPGLPLSYGYTF. V gene TRBV30 combines with J gene TRBJ1-2; D is uncertain. The germline gives CDR1 GTSNPN, CDR2 SVGIG (reference sequence). Trimming stripped 3 bases from V and 4 bases from J, with 21 bases between. The CDR3 length is 16 residues.

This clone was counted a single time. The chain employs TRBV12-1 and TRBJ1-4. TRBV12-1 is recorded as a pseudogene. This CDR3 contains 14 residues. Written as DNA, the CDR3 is TGTGCCAGCAGCTTTGTTTGGGGTAAAGAAAAACTGTTTTTT. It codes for CASSFVWGKEKLFF.

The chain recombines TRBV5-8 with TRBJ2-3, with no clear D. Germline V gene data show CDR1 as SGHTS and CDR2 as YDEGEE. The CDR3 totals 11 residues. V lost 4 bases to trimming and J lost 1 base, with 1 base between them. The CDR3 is CASSRTDTQYF. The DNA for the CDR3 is TGTGCCAGCAGCCGCACAGATACGCAGTATTTT.

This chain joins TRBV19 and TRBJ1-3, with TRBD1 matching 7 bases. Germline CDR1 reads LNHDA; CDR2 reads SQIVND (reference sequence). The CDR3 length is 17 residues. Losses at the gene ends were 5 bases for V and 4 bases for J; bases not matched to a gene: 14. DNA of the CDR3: TGTGCCAGTAGTCACCCCCGGGACAGCCGGAGAGGAAACACCATATATTTT. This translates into CASSHPRDSRRGNTIYF. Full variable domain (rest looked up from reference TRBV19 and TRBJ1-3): DGGITQSPKYLFRKEGQNVTLSCEQNLNHDAMYWYRQDPGQGLRLIYYSQIVNDFQKGDIAEGYSVSREKKESFPLTVTSAQKNPTAFYLCASSHPRDSRRGNTIYFGEGSWLTVV.

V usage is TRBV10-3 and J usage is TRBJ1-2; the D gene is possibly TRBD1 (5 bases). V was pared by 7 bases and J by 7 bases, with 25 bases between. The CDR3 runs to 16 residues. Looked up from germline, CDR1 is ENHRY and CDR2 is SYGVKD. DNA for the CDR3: TGTGCCATCAAGGGTTGGGACTTACCCCACCTGGGTGGCTACACCTTC. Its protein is CAIKGWDLPHLGGYTF.

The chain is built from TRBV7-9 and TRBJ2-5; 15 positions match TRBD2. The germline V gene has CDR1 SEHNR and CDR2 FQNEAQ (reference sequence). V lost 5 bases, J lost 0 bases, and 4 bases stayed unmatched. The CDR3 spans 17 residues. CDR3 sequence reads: CASSEGLAGGHQETQYF. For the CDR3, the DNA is TGTGCCAGCAGCGAGGGACTAGCGGGAGGACACCAAGAGACCCAGTACTTC. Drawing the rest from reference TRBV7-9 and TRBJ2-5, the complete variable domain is DTGVSQNPRHKITKRGQNVTFRCDPISEHNRLYWYRQTLGQGPEFLTYFQNEAQLEKSRLLSDRFSAERPKGSFSTLEIQRTEQGDSAMYLCASSEGLAGGHQETQYFGPGTRLLVL.

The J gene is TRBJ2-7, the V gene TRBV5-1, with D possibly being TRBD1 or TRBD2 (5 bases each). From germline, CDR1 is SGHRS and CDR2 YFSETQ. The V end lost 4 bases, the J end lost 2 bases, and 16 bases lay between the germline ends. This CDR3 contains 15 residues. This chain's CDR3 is CASSLAPGTTYEQYF. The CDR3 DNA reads TGCGCCAGCAGCCTCGCCCCAGGGACGACCTACGAGCAGTACTTC.

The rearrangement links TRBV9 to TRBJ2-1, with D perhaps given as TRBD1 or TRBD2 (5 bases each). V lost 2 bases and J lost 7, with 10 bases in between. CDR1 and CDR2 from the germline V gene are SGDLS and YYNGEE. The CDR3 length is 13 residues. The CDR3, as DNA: TGTGCCAGCAGCGTTGGGACCGCAAATGAGCAGTTCTTC. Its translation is CASSVGTANEQFF.

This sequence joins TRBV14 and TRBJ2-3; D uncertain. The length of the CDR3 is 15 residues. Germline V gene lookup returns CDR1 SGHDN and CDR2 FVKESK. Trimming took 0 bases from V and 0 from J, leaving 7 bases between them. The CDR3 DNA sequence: TGTGCCAGCAGCCAAGATCGGCGGAGCACAGATACGCAGTATTTT. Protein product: CASSQDRRSTDTQYF.

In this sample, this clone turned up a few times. CDR3 coding DNA: TGTGCCAGCTCACCACGAGGACAGCGGGAATCACCCCAGCATTTT. Its translation is CASSPRGQRESPQHF. The gene calls are TRBV18 and TRBJ1-5; a possible D gene is TRBD1 (6 bases). The CDR3 consists of 15 residues. With 1 base removed from V and 10 bases from J, the gap between germline ends came to 17 bases. In germline, CDR1 is KGHSH, CDR2 LQKENI.

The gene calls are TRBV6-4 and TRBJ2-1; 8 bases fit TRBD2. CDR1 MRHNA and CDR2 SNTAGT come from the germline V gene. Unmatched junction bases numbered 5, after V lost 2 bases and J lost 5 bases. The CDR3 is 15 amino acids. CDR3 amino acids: CASSDPGLGDNEQFF. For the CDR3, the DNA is TGTGCCAGCAGTGACCCGGGACTAGGTGACAATGAGCAGTTCTTC.

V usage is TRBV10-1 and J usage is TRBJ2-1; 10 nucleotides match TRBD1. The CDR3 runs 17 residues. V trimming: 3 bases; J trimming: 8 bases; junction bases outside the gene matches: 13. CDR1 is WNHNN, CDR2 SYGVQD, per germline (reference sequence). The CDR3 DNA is TGCGCCAGCAGTGATTATACCGGGACAGGGGTGAGGTATGAGCAGTTCTTC. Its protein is CASSDYTGTGVRYEQFF.

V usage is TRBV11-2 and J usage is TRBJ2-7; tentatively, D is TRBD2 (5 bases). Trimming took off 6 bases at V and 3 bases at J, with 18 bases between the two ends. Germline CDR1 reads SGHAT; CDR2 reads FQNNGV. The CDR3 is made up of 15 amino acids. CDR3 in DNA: TGTGCCAGCAGTATTCGAGGGCCGGCCATCTACGAGCAGTACTTC. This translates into CASSIRGPAIYEQYF.

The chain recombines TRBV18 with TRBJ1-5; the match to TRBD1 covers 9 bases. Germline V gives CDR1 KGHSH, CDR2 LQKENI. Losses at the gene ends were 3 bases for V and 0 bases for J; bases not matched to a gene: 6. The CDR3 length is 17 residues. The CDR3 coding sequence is TGTGCCAGCTCACCTCGGGGACAGGGATCTAGCAATCAGCCCCAGCATTTT. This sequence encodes CASSPRGQGSSNQPQHF.

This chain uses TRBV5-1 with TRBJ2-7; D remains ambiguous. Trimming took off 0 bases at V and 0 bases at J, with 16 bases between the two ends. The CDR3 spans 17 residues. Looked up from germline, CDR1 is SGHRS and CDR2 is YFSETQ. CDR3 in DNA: TGCGCCAGCAGCTTGGTGTCGCCGCCTTCCTACTCCTACGAGCAGTACTTC. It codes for CASSLVSPPSYSYEQYF. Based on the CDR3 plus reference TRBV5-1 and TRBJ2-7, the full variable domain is KAGVTQTPRYLIKTRGQQVTLSCSPISGHRSVSWYQQTPGQGLQFLFEYFSETQRNKGNFPGRFSGRQFSNSRSEMNVSTLELGDSALYLCASSLVSPPSYSYEQYFGPGTRLTVT.

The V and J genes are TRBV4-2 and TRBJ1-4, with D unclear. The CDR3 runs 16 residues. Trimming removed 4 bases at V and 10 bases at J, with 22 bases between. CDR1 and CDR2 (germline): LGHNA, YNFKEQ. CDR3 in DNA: TGTGCCAGCAGCCCTCTACCCGGGCAGGAGAAGGGAAAACTGTTTTTT. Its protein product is CASSPLPGQEKGKLFF.

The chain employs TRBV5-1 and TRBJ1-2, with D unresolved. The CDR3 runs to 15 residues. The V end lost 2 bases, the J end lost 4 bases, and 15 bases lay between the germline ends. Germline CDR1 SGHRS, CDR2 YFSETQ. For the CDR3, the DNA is TGCGCCAGCAGCTTAGGACGGTCTTTAGGCTATGGCTACACCTTC. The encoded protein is CASSLGRSLGYGYTF.

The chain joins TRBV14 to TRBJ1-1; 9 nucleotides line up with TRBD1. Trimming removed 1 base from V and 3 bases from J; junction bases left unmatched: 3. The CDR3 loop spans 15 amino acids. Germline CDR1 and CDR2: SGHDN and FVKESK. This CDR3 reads CASSQVQGAYTEAFF. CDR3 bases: TGTGCCAGCAGCCAAGTACAGGGGGCTTACACTGAAGCTTTCTTT. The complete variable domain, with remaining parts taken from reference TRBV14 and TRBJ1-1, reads EAGVTQFPSHSVIEKGQTVTLRCDPISGHDNLYWYRRVMGKEIKFLLHFVKESKQDESGMPNNRFLAERTGGTYSTLKVQPAELEDSGVYFCASSQVQGAYTEAFFGQGTRLTVV.